These 10 T cell receptor beta chains originate from one sample sequenced in a study of control samples from healthy donors and cancer patients. The protocol was immunoSEQ multiplex PCR, while the TCRdb copy is restricted to in-frame clones and leaves out a portion. The sample lists about 140,000 clones, around 90% occurring once. Material: blood. The receptors originated from a man between 18 and 29 years old in good health.

The chain employs TRBV9 and TRBJ2-5; D is unclear. The CDR3 sequence is 15 residues long. Germline lookup yields CDR1 SGDLS and CDR2 YYNGEE. V was cut by 3 bases and J by 3 bases, with 15 bases left in between. CDR3 sequence (DNA): TGTGCCAGCAGCGCCTCAAGCTCGTGGGAAGAGACCCAGTACTTC. Protein: CASSASSSWEETQYF. The whole variable domain, filled in from reference TRBV9 and TRBJ2-5, reads DSGVTQTPKHLITATGQRVTLRCSPRSGDLSVYWYQQSLDQGLQFLIQYYNGEERAKGNILERFSAQQFPDLHSELNLSSLELGDSALYFCASSASSSWEETQYFGPGTRLLVL.

The gene calls are TRBV5-1 and TRBJ1-1; tentatively, D is TRBD1 (6 bases). The germline CDR1 and CDR2 sequences are SGHRS and YFSETQ. The CDR3 contains 14 residues. Trimming removed 3 bases from V and 8 bases from J, with 17 bases in between. CDR3 DNA: TGCGCCAGCAGCTGGGCGGGAACAGGGACCGAAGCTTTCTTT. It yields the protein CASSWAGTGTEAFF.

This rearrangement joins TRBV29-1 to TRBJ2-1, with a possible D match to TRBD2 (6 bases). There are 15 residues in the CDR3. V was shortened by 0 bases and J by 11 bases, with 20 bases between the two germline ends. Germline V lookup: CDR1 SQVTM, CDR2 ANQGSEA. The CDR3 is CSVEDLIAANTQQFF. The CDR3 nucleotides are TGCAGCGTTGAAGATTTAATAGCGGCGAACACCCAGCAGTTCTTC.

The CDR3 sequence: CASSQDGTLSSYNEQFF. CDR3 sequence (DNA): TGCGCCAGCAGCCAAGATGGGACATTGAGCTCCTACAATGAGCAGTTCTTC. This chain uses TRBV4-1 with TRBJ2-1, with D possibly being TRBD1 (6 bases). V lost 0 bases and J lost 0, with 12 bases in between. The CDR3 is 17 amino acids. Looked up from germline, CDR1 is MGHRA and CDR2 is YSYEKL.

The genes are TRBV9 and TRBJ2-5, with 16 bases identical to TRBD2. Germline V lookup: CDR1 SGDLS, CDR2 YYNGEE. V gave up 3 bases and J gave up 3 bases; unmatched junction bases: 8. The CDR3 runs to 18 residues. This CDR3 reads CASSAGTSGGAGEETQYF. DNA for the CDR3: TGTGCCAGCAGCGCCGGGACTAGCGGGGGGGCTGGGGAAGAGACCCAGTACTTC.

The CDR3 DNA follows: TGTGCCAGCAGCTTAACGTCCAGGGTCGGGGAGCTGTTTTTT. It codes for CASSLTSRVGELFF. This chain connects TRBV11-1 to TRBJ2-2, with D tentatively TRBD1 (5 bases). V was pared by 2 bases and J by 7 bases, with 11 bases between. The CDR3 extends over 14 amino acids. The germline gives CDR1 SGHAT, CDR2 FQDESV (reference sequence). The full variable domain, rest sourced from reference TRBV11-1 and TRBJ2-2, is EAEVAQSPRYKITEKSQAVAFWCDPISGHATLYWYRQILGQGPELLVQFQDESVVDDSQLPKDRFSAERLKGVDSTLKIQPAELGDSAMYLCASSLTSRVGELFFGEGSRLTVL.

The chain links TRBV11-2 to TRBJ2-5; TRBD1 is a possible D gene (6 bases). CDR3 length: 13 amino acids. V was pared by 3 bases and J by 2 bases, with 7 bases between. Germline-derived CDR1 and CDR2 are SGHAT and FQNNGV. CDR3 sequence: CASSFGQQETQYF. In nucleotides, the CDR3 is TGTGCCAGCAGCTTTGGACAGCAAGAGACCCAGTACTTC.

This rearrangement joins TRBV5-1 to TRBJ2-5, with D unclear. Trimming stripped 0 bases from V and 5 bases from J, with 14 bases between. CDR3 length: 15 amino acids. The germline V gene has CDR1 SGHRS and CDR2 YFSETQ. CDR3 sequence (DNA): TGCGCCAGCAGCTTGGCCTGGGCTAACCGGGAGACCCAGTACTTC. This encodes CASSLAWANRETQYF.

The chain joins TRBV11-3 to TRBJ2-3, with TRBD1 matching over 10 bases. The V segment lost 1 base and the J segment 10 bases; nucleotides outside the gene matches: 8. Germline V gives CDR1 SGHNT, CDR2 YENEEA. The CDR3 contains 15 residues. CDR3 loop: CASSLGGQGEKAQYF. The CDR3 region has the DNA TGTGCCAGCAGCTTAGGCGGACAGGGGGAGAAGGCGCAGTATTTT.

The chain has TRBV11-2 and TRBJ2-7, with 13 positions matching TRBD2. V lost 5 bases, J lost 5 bases, and 9 bases stayed unmatched. The CDR3 contains 16 residues. The germline V gene encodes CDR1 SGHAT and CDR2 FQNNGV. Here the CDR3 DNA reads TGTGCCAGCAGCCCAAGAACTAGCGGGGGGGCCGACGAGCAGTACTTC. Translation gives CASSPRTSGGADEQYF.